Many counts were recorded for the clone carrying this T cell receptor (beta chain). Its cognate antigen is unknown. Germline-derived CDR1 and CDR2 are SEHNR and FQNEAQ (reference sequence). The length of the CDR3 is 15 residues. V was trimmed by 4 bases and J by 2 bases, leaving 12 bases between them. The data were obtained in a study of T cell repertoires in cytomegalovirus infection. In the study overall: HLA-C-restricted CMV epitopes, recently identified, and well-studied HLA-B-restricted ones were used by the study. Based on public TCR beta signatures, there were indications of CMV infection and of a matching HLA type.

General study results and limits: Dominant in the ex vivo response were TCR beta clonotypes restricted by HLA-C and specific for CMV. Summed public TCR beta family frequency identified CMV carriers bearing the relevant HLA.

TCRdb recomputed calls from the reads with MiXCR, one row per CDR3 protein. The sample carries 45,000 to 55,000 distinct CDR3 sequences, about a fifth recorded once. The sample consisted of CD8+ T cells from cultured PBMCs, taken from culture after CMV antigen stimulation. This chain links TRBV7-9 with TRBJ2-4; D perhaps matches TRBD2 (5 bases). The TCR was taken from a human donor in good health (CMV status not recorded). Some clones in this sample may be carry-over from other donors' samples. The CDR3 DNA sequence: TGTGCCAGCAGCTATTCGGAGGCTTCCAAAAACATTCAGTACTTC. This encodes CASSYSEASKNIQYF.